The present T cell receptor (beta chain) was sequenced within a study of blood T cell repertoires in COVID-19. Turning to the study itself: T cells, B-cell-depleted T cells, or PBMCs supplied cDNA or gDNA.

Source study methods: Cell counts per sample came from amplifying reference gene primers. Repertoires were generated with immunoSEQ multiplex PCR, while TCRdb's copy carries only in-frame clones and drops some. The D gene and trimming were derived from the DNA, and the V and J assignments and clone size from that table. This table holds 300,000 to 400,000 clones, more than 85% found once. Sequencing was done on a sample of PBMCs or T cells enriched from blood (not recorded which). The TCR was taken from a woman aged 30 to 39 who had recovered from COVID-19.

The CDR3 here is CASSEWGVNTEAFF. The CDR3 coding sequence is TGTGCCAGCAGTGAATGGGGAGTAAACACTGAAGCTTTCTTT. This chain uses TRBV2 with TRBJ1-1; the D is unclear. CDR3 length: 14 residues. Germline assignment: CDR1 SNHLY and CDR2 FYNNEI. Trimming removed 2 bases from V and 2 bases from J, with 9 bases in between.